The 21 T cell receptor beta chains reported below all come from one sample, sequenced in a study of Ad26.COV2.S vaccination and SARS-CoV-2 variants. Clones were read by immunoSEQ multiplex PCR, and TCRdb kept only the in-frame ones, dropping some. The sample yields about 500,000 clones, roughly 87% seen once. This sample's treatment: some 20 received Ad26.COV2.S at low or high dose, single or two shots; roughly five received placebo; per-sample allocation not given. Day 63 following the first vaccine or placebo injection was when the samples were taken. The input for sequencing was peripheral blood, taken in a trial of Ad26.COV2.S vaccine versus placebo. The origin of the receptors is a person aged 18-60 years who received the Ad26.COV2.S COVID-19 vaccine or a placebo.

The rearrangement joins TRBV7-9 to TRBJ1-1, with D possibly matching TRBD1 (5 bases). The CDR3 loop spans 17 amino acids. Germline values: CDR1 SEHNR, CDR2 FQNEAQ (reference sequence). Trimming took 1 base from V and 0 from J, leaving 15 bases between them. CDR3 nucleotides: TGTGCCAGCAGCTTAGGTATAGGCGGGGGAATGAACACTGAAGCTTTCTTT. Translated, it gives CASSLGIGGGMNTEAFF.

The gene calls are TRBV29-1 and TRBJ2-1, with D unresolved. Germline V gene data show CDR1 as SQVTM and CDR2 as ANQGSEA. V gave up 5 bases and J gave up 0 bases, with 17 bases separating them. The length of the CDR3 is 16 residues. The CDR3 reads CSVTTDPMSSYNEQFF. CDR3 bases: TGCAGCGTTACGACTGACCCAATGAGCTCCTACAATGAGCAGTTCTTC.

This clone came up once. The chain couples TRBV3-1 (or the pseudogene TRBV3-2) to TRBJ1-2; a possible D gene is TRBD1 (5 bases). Germline CDR1 LGHDT, CDR2 YNNKEL (reference sequence). Trimming took off 1 base at V and 2 bases at J, with 14 bases between the two ends. The CDR3 totals 16 residues. The CDR3 reads CASSQAPGGANYGYTF. DNA of the CDR3: TGTGCCAGCAGCCAAGCGCCCGGAGGGGCGAACTATGGCTACACCTTC.

The V call is TRBV28, the J call TRBJ1-1, with no clear D. CDR3 length: 15 amino acids. V was cut by 4 bases and J by 4 bases, with 16 bases left in between. CDR1 and CDR2 from the germline V gene are MDHEN and SYDVKM. The CDR3 DNA reads TGTGCCAGCAGTTCCCCCGGGTCTCGGGGCACTGAAGCTTTCTTT. Its protein product is CASSSPGSRGTEAFF.

V gene TRBV27 combines with J gene TRBJ2-7; 10 bases are a match to TRBD2. Germline lookup yields CDR1 MNHEY and CDR2 SMNVEV (reference sequence). CDR3 length: 15 residues. Trimming took 8 bases from V and 5 from J; bases not matched to a gene: 12. The CDR3 nucleotides are TGTGCCAGCTCCCTGGGGCTAGCGGGAGCCCACGAGCAGTACTTC. It codes for CASSLGLAGAHEQYF.

The rearrangement joins TRBV29-1 to TRBJ2-3; 8 bases map to TRBD1. The length of the CDR3 is 15 residues. Germline trimming cut 5 bases from V and 6 bases from J; bases unmatched to any gene: 13. Germline V gene lookup returns CDR1 SQVTM and CDR2 ANQGSEA. CDR3 bases: TGCAGCGTTCCTGACAGGGGTATCGCAGCGGATACGCAGTATTTT. Protein sequence: CSVPDRGIAADTQYF.

There are a few counts of this clone. The chain combines TRBV7-9 with TRBJ1-2; TRBD1 agrees at 9 bases. This CDR3 is built from 14 residues. Germline loops: CDR1 SEHNR, CDR2 FQNEAQ (reference sequence). J gave up 4 bases and V 5 bases, and 5 bases lay outside the gene matches. The CDR3 reads CASSRGQGSYGYTF. For the CDR3, the DNA is TGTGCCAGCAGCCGCGGACAGGGGAGCTATGGCTACACCTTC.

This clone has only one observation. The gene calls are TRBV11-2 and TRBJ2-1; perhaps D is TRBD1 or TRBD2 (5 bases each). CDR1 SGHAT and CDR2 FQNNGV come from the germline V gene. The CDR3 runs 16 residues. Trimming left V 0 bases short and J 1 base short, with 10 bases between. CDR3 residues: CASSLDHGGSYNEQFF. DNA for the CDR3: TGTGCCAGCAGCTTAGATCATGGGGGTTCCTACAATGAGCAGTTCTTC. Looking up the rest from reference TRBV11-2 and TRBJ2-1 gives the full variable domain: EAGVAQSPRYKIIEKRQSVAFWCNPISGHATLYWYQQILGQGPKLLIQFQNNGVVDDSQLPKDRFSAERLKGVDSTLKIQPAKLEDSAVYLCASSLDHGGSYNEQFFGPGTRLTVL.

As for this clone: Different DNA sequences within this sample yield the same CDR3. This chain links TRBV20-1 with TRBJ2-5; D not certain. Trimming left V 6 bases short and J 2 bases short, with 4 bases between. The CDR3 runs to 10 residues. Germline CDR1 and CDR2: DFQATT and SNEGSKA (reference sequence). The CDR3 is CSASQETQYF. CDR3 in DNA: TGCAGTGCCTCTCAAGAGACCCAGTACTTC.

The chain couples TRBV11-2 to TRBJ1-3, with D perhaps matching TRBD1 (6 bases). There are 15 residues in the CDR3. V lost 6 bases and J lost 1, with 13 bases in between. Per germline, CDR1 SGHAT and CDR2 FQNNGV. CDR3 sequence reads: CASRRLQGSGNTIYF. Written as DNA, the CDR3 is TGTGCCAGCAGACGTTTACAGGGATCTGGAAACACCATATATTTT.

As for this clone: The sample has other DNA sequences that encode this CDR3 too. The gene calls are TRBV27 and TRBJ1-2, with D uncertain. This CDR3 comprises 13 residues. Germline-derived CDR1 and CDR2 are MNHEY and SMNVEV (reference sequence). Trimming stripped 2 bases from V and 4 bases from J, with 8 bases between. CDR3 coding DNA: TGTGCCAGCAGTTTAGGCGGGCTCTATGGCTACACCTTC. Protein product: CASSLGGLYGYTF.

This clone was recorded only once. The chain recombines TRBV5-4 with TRBJ2-5; 9 positions match TRBD1. V shed 1 base, J shed 2 bases, and the junction held 3 bases outside the gene matches. Germline CDR1 reads SGHNT; CDR2 reads YYREEE (reference sequence). The CDR3 extends over 15 amino acids. The CDR3 spells CASSLSGQGQETQYF. In DNA, the CDR3 is TGTGCCAGCAGCTTGTCAGGACAGGGGCAAGAGACCCAGTACTTC.

In its sample, this clone was seen a few times. V gene TRBV28 combines with J gene TRBJ1-5; 7 bases fit TRBD1. The CDR3 is 13 residues long. Trimming cost V 3 bases and J 6 bases; bases outside gene matches: 2. Germline CDR1 reads MDHEN; CDR2 reads SYDVKM. The CDR3 nucleotides are TGTGCCAGCAGTTTCAGGACAGGTCAGCCCCAGCATTTT. This translates into CASSFRTGQPQHF.

V gene TRBV2 combines with J gene TRBJ2-1; 11 bases match TRBD1. V lost 5 bases and J lost 7; bases outside the gene matches: 10. This CDR3 is built from 16 residues. Germline V gene sequence: CDR1 SNHLY, CDR2 FYNNEI. The CDR3 region is CASSSPDRGLENEQFF. CDR3 nucleotide sequence: TGTGCCAGCAGTAGCCCGGACAGGGGGCTCGAGAATGAGCAGTTCTTC.

This clone appeared once. This chain joins TRBV19 and TRBJ2-7; 8 nucleotides align to TRBD1. CDR1 is LNHDA, CDR2 SQIVND, per germline (reference sequence). Germline trimming cut 5 bases from V and 0 bases from J; bases unmatched to any gene: 6. The CDR3 contains 15 residues. CDR3 in amino acids: CASSDQGAPSYEQYF. CDR3 nucleotides: TGTGCCAGTAGTGATCAGGGGGCTCCCTCCTACGAGCAGTACTTC.

This clone was counted only a few times. V gene TRBV25-1 combines with J gene TRBJ1-2, with D tentatively TRBD1 (5 bases). CDR1 and CDR2 (germline): MGHDK, SYGVNS. The CDR3 has 14 residues. Trimming left V 2 bases short and J 3 bases short, with 10 bases between. The CDR3 DNA reads TGTGCCAGCAGTGAACAGGGTGAGGACTATGGCTACACCTTC. Its protein product is CASSEQGEDYGYTF.

V usage is TRBV2 and J usage is TRBJ1-3; 7 positions match TRBD1. Trimming at V came to 6 bases and at J to 4 bases, leaving 3 bases not matched to a gene. Germline V gene data show CDR1 as SNHLY and CDR2 as FYNNEI. The CDR3 length is 13 residues. This CDR3 is CASREGAGNTIYF. In DNA, the CDR3 is TGTGCCAGCAGGGAGGGGGCCGGAAACACCATATATTTT.

The J gene is TRBJ2-3, the V gene TRBV27, with TRBD1 identical over 9 bases. CDR1 is MNHEY and CDR2 is SMNVEV in the germline V gene (reference sequence). V shed 3 bases and J 3 bases; nucleotides not matched to a gene: 7. The CDR3 totals 16 residues. CDR3: CASSLTWDRETDTQYF. In nucleotides, the CDR3 is TGTGCCAGCAGTTTGACTTGGGACAGGGAGACAGATACGCAGTATTTT.

This clone was detected only once. CDR3 nucleotide sequence: TGTGCCAGTTGTTCGGGCGGGGACAACCACAATGAGCAGTTCTTC. It yields the protein CASCSGGDNHNEQFF. J is TRBJ2-1 and V is TRBV28; D possibly matches TRBD1 or TRBD2 (6 bases each). The CDR3 runs to 15 residues. CDR1 is MDHEN, CDR2 SYDVKM, per germline. V was cut by 9 bases and J by 5 bases, with 20 bases left in between. The entire variable domain, with the rest obtained from reference TRBV28 and TRBJ2-1, is as follows: DVKVTQSSRYLVKRTGEKVFLECVQDMDHENMFWYRQDPGLGLRLIYFSYDVKMKEKGDIPEGYSVSREKKERFSLILESASTNQTSMYLCASCSGGDNHNEQFFGPGTRLTVL.

J is TRBJ2-1 and V is TRBV3-1 (or the pseudogene TRBV3-2); 10 positions match TRBD2. V lost 4 bases and J lost 3; bases outside the gene matches: 15. Germline CDR1 reads LGHDT; CDR2 reads YNNKEL (reference sequence). The CDR3 length is 19 residues. The CDR3 DNA sequence: TGTGCCAGCAGCCCGCCCGTCGGGCTAGCGGGAGTCGGCTACAATGAGCAGTTCTTC. Translated: CASSPPVGLAGVGYNEQFF.

The genes are TRBV6-5 and TRBJ2-1, with D uncertain. Germline-derived CDR1 and CDR2 are MNHEY and SVGAGI. The CDR3 is made up of 14 amino acids. The V end was cut by 6 bases, the J end by 0 bases, with 9 bases between. Here the CDR3 reads CASRTGPSYNEQFF. The DNA for the CDR3 is TGTGCCAGCAGGACCGGGCCCTCCTACAATGAGCAGTTCTTC.